The 15 T cell receptor beta chains given below trace back to one sample, sequenced in a study of pediatric ulcerative colitis. This table comes from immunoSEQ multiplex PCR, and its TCRdb copy is limited to in-frame clones, with some not included. The profile shows about 64,000 clones, 77% of them singletons. Material for sequencing was blood. These receptors all come from a boy aged 5 to 17 with moderate ulcerative colitis.

The genes are TRBV5-4 and TRBJ1-3; 9 bases agree with TRBD1. The V gene end was trimmed by 0 bases and the J gene end by 7 bases; junction bases not matched to a gene: 17. The CDR3 extends over 19 amino acids. Germline CDR1 and CDR2: SGHNT and YYREEE (reference sequence). CDR3 DNA: TGTGCCAGCAGCTTGGACCGGGCCCGGGGACAGGGACCAGGGAACACCATATATTTT. Its translation: CASSLDRARGQGPGNTIYF.

The CDR3 DNA is TGCGCCAGCAGCCAAGGCGATAGTACTAGCTCCTACAATGAGCAGTTCTTC. Residues: CASSQGDSTSSYNEQFF. V usage is TRBV4-3 and J usage is TRBJ2-1; D might be TRBD2 (5 bases). The CDR3 spans 17 residues. CDR1 and CDR2 from the germline V gene are LGHNA and YSLEER. Trimming left V 1 base short and J 0 bases short, with 13 bases between.

V is TRBV6-5 and J is TRBJ1-6, with TRBD1 matching 9 bases. The CDR3 contains 14 residues. In germline, CDR1 is MNHEY, CDR2 SVGAGI. J gave up 7 bases and V 2 bases, and 0 bases lay outside the gene matches. The DNA of the CDR3 is TGTGCCAGCAGTTACGGGACAGGGAATTCACCCCTCCACTTT. It yields the protein CASSYGTGNSPLHF.

DNA of the CDR3: TGTGCCATCAGGGAGGGCGCCGGGGAGCTGTTTTTT. This sequence encodes CAIREGAGELFF. The chain carries TRBV10-3 and TRBJ2-2, with D perhaps TRBD2 (6 bases). This CDR3 is built from 12 residues. CDR1 and CDR2 (germline): ENHRY, SYGVKD. V lost 6 bases and J lost 6, with 8 bases in between.

This clone was counted only a few times. This chain links TRBV2 with TRBJ1-5, with D perhaps matching TRBD1 (5 bases). The CDR3 extends over 12 amino acids. Germline CDR1 and CDR2: SNHLY and FYNNEI. Trimming stripped 7 bases from V and 2 bases from J, with 6 bases between. CDR3 DNA: TGTGCCAGCAAACAGGGCAATCAGCCCCAGCATTTT. Protein: CASKQGNQPQHF.

This chain links TRBV18 with TRBJ1-2; D is uncertain. Germline assignment: CDR1 KGHSH and CDR2 LQKENI. Trimming pared 2 bases from V and 8 bases from J, leaving 18 bases between. CDR3 length: 15 residues. The CDR3 here is CASSPKGPGPTGYTF. CDR3 nucleotide sequence: TGTGCCAGCTCACCAAAGGGCCCGGGCCCGACGGGCTACACCTTC. Together with reference TRBV18 and TRBJ1-2, the CDR3 gives the full variable domain: NAGVMQNPRHLVRRRGQEARLRCSPMKGHSHVYWYRQLPEEGLKFMVYLQKENIIDESGMPKERFSAEFPKEGPSILRIQQVVRGDSAAYFCASSPKGPGPTGYTFGSGTRLTVV.

The J gene is TRBJ2-7, the V gene TRBV6-5; TRBD2 matches 15 bases. CDR1 is MNHEY, CDR2 SVGAGI, per germline. The V segment lost 4 bases and the J segment 9 bases; nucleotides outside the gene matches: 7. This CDR3 spans 15 amino acids. CDR3 DNA sequence: TGTGCCAGCAGTTCTGGACTAGCGGGAGGGCATGTGCAGTACTTC. Translated: CASSSGLAGGHVQYF.

The genes are TRBV18 and TRBJ1-2, with D uncertain. The V end was cut by 1 base, the J end by 4 bases, with 10 bases between. The CDR3 runs 14 residues. Germline V gene sequence: CDR1 KGHSH, CDR2 LQKENI. Here the CDR3 reads CASSPLNPSYGYTF. In DNA, the CDR3 is TGTGCCAGCTCACCACTCAACCCGAGCTATGGCTACACCTTC.

The chain is built from TRBV18 and TRBJ2-6, with unresolved D. CDR3 length: 16 residues. The V and J ends lost 4 bases and 0 bases respectively, with 10 bases between them. CDR1 and CDR2 (germline): KGHSH, LQKENI. CDR3 coding DNA: TGTGCCAGCTCACTCGGGCCGTCCTCTGGGGCCAACGTCCTGACTTTC. It yields the protein CASSLGPSSGANVLTF.

The rearrangement uses TRBV27 and TRBJ2-2, with 7 positions matching TRBD1. This CDR3 comprises 17 residues. Germline CDR1 is MNHEY and CDR2 is SMNVEV (reference sequence). The V segment lost 9 bases and the J segment 5 bases; nucleotides outside the gene matches: 18. The DNA for the CDR3 is TGTGCCAGTACCCCGAGGAATGACAGGGCCCAAACCGGGGAGCTGTTTTTT. Amino acid sequence: CASTPRNDRAQTGELFF.

Of note for this clone: At one boundary the junction diverges from the germline segment, which might be a read error. The J gene is TRBJ1-5, the V gene TRBV27; D is undetermined. There are 12 residues in the CDR3. Germline assignment: CDR1 MNHEY and CDR2 SMNVEV (reference sequence). The CDR3 sequence: CASSLGNRPQHF. The CDR3 nucleotides are TGTGCCAGCAGTTTGGGCAATCGGCCCCAGCATTTT.

V and J are TRBV29-1 and TRBJ1-1, with D possibly matching TRBD1 (5 bases). Trimming left V 7 bases short and J 1 base short, with 13 bases between. Germline lookup yields CDR1 SQVTM and CDR2 ANQGSEA. This CDR3 has 13 residues. The CDR3 DNA reads TGCAGCGCCCGCGGGACGTGGAACACTGAAGCTTTCTTT. Protein sequence: CSARGTWNTEAFF.

The CDR3 region has the DNA TGTGCCAGTAGCTTACTAGCGGGAGCTTACACCGGGGAGCTGTTTTTT. Its protein is CASSLLAGAYTGELFF. The chain has TRBV19 and TRBJ2-2; 11 nucleotides match TRBD2. V shed 6 bases and J 3 bases; nucleotides not matched to a gene: 6. Germline CDR1 LNHDA, CDR2 SQIVND (reference sequence). This CDR3 is 16 amino acids long.

The sample holds one count of this clone. The CDR3 sequence is CASSLTPPFSSGDNEQFF. CDR3 DNA sequence: TGTGCCAGCAGCTTAACGCCCCCGTTTTCTAGCGGGGACAATGAGCAGTTCTTC. The rearrangement joins TRBV7-3 to TRBJ2-1; the match to TRBD2 covers 9 bases. Germline V gives CDR1 SGHTA, CDR2 FQGTGA. V was clipped by 0 bases and J by 5 bases; unmatched bases: 11. This CDR3 has 18 amino acids.

J is TRBJ2-7 and V is TRBV19, with D tentatively TRBD1 (6 bases). The CDR3 contains 14 residues. With 0 bases removed from V and 5 bases from J, the gap between germline ends came to 11 bases. Germline assignment: CDR1 LNHDA and CDR2 SQIVND (reference sequence). CDR3 nucleotide sequence: TGTGCCAGTAGTATAGATGGGACATCGGACGAGCAGTACTTC. As protein: CASSIDGTSDEQYF.